The present T cell receptor (beta chain) was sequenced within a study of CD8 T cells in Susac syndrome. Overall study findings and caveats: The CD4+ T cell repertoire of patients with Susac syndrome showed no detectable clonal expansion.

With random hexamers, reverse transcription was performed on about 0.5 to 1 ug of RNA. An immunoSEQ multiplex PCR amplified TCR beta CDR3 over 54 Vbeta and 13 Jbeta. One entry per CDR3 protein results from TCRdb running MiXCR on the immunoSEQ multiplex PCR reads. The data show roughly 140,000 distinct CDR3 sequences, around 96% seen once. The germline gives CDR1 MGHRA, CDR2 YSYEKL. This CDR3 is built from 15 residues. Trimming took off 1 base at V and 2 bases at J, with 12 bases between the two ends. Concerning this clonotype: Its target is not known.

The clonotype comes from a human donor with Susac syndrome. The sample was CD4+ T cells from PBMCs. The rearrangement links TRBV4-1 to TRBJ2-7; D gene uncertain. The CDR3 loop is CASSQVRGITYEQYF. As DNA, the CDR3 is TGCGCCAGCAGCCAAGTGAGAGGAATTACCTACGAGCAGTACTTC.